The rows below give T cell receptor beta chains drawn from one sample of a study of blood T cell repertoires in COVID-19. The data were produced by immunoSEQ multiplex PCR, yet TCRdb's version contains in-frame clones alone and is incomplete. The data contain around 47,000 clones, 88% of them singletons. What was sequenced was peripheral blood. The receptor source for this set is a man aged 50 to 60 with active COVID-19. Both conserved end residues are part of each CDR3. A D gene is named only where the DNA matches it firmly. The size of a clone is reported for some rows only, either as once, few or many, or as a class for expanded clones.

CDR3nt: TGTGCCAGCTCCTTCTCGGACAGGGGGCGTGAAAAACTGTTTTTT; CDR3aa: CASSFSDRGREKLFF; d_gene: TRBD1; abundance: NA; v_gene: TRBV27; j_gene: TRBJ1-4
CDR3nt: TGTGCCAGCAGCCCCCCGCAGGGGAACACAGATACGCAGTATTTT; CDR3aa: CASSPPQGNTDTQYF; d_gene: NA; abundance: NA; v_gene: TRBV5-6; j_gene: TRBJ2-3
CDR3nt: TGTGCCAGCAGTGCTCACACGGATACGCAGTATTTT; CDR3aa: CASSAHTDTQYF; d_gene: NA; abundance: NA; v_gene: TRBV6-2/TRBV6-3; j_gene: TRBJ2-3
CDR3nt: TGTGCCTGGAGTGGCCAGGGGAAGTACGCTAACTATGGCTACACCTTC; CDR3aa: CAWSGQGKYANYGYTF; d_gene: NA; abundance: NA; v_gene: TRBV30; j_gene: TRBJ1-2
CDR3nt: TGTGCCAGCAGTCGAGGGACAGGGTACGAAAAACTGTTTTTT; CDR3aa: CASSRGTGYEKLFF; d_gene: TRBD1; abundance: NA; v_gene: TRBV28; j_gene: TRBJ1-4
CDR3nt: TGTGCCAGCAGTTACTTCGCGACTAGCGGGAACAATGAGCAGTTCTTC; CDR3aa: CASSYFATSGNNEQFF; d_gene: TRBD2; abundance: NA; v_gene: TRBV6-5; j_gene: TRBJ2-1
CDR3nt: TGTGCCAGCAGCTTGGCCAGGGGGTTCGTCCCCGCGGGGTTT; CDR3aa: CASSLARGFVPAGF; d_gene: TRBD1; abundance: NA; v_gene: TRBV5-5; j_gene: TRBJ1-1
CDR3nt: TGTGCCAGCAGCATAGACACAGGGCTATACAATGAGCAGTTCTTC; CDR3aa: CASSIDTGLYNEQFF; d_gene: NA; abundance: NA; v_gene: TRBV11-3; j_gene: TRBJ2-1
CDR3nt: TGTGCCAGCAGCCCCGAGACAGGGTCATACTACGAGCAGTACTTC; CDR3aa: CASSPETGSYYEQYF; d_gene: TRBD1; abundance: NA; v_gene: TRBV7-8; j_gene: TRBJ2-7
CDR3nt: TGTGCCAGCAGCTTGCGGGACAGGGGACATGCGGGTGGCTACACCTTC; CDR3aa: CASSLRDRGHAGGYTF; d_gene: TRBD1; abundance: NA; v_gene: TRBV5-6; j_gene: TRBJ1-2
CDR3nt: TGTGCCAGCACCGGACAGGGAGGGAACTATGGCTACACCTTC; CDR3aa: CASTGQGGNYGYTF; d_gene: TRBD1; abundance: NA; v_gene: TRBV6-5; j_gene: TRBJ1-2
CDR3nt: TGTGCCAGCAGCCCTGGACTAGCTGTAGGGGAGACCCAGTACTTC; CDR3aa: CASSPGLAVGETQYF; d_gene: TRBD2; abundance: few; v_gene: TRBV13; j_gene: TRBJ2-5
CDR3nt: TGTGCCAGCACCTTACGACGGATGGAGGGCGAGCAGTACTTC; CDR3aa: CASTLRRMEGEQYF; d_gene: NA; abundance: once; v_gene: TRBV21-1; j_gene: TRBJ2-7
CDR3nt: TGTGCCAGCAGCCAGGGGACGGTTGGAAACACCATATATTTT; CDR3aa: CASSQGTVGNTIYF; d_gene: NA; abundance: NA; v_gene: TRBV11-3; j_gene: TRBJ1-3
CDR3nt: TGCGCCAGCAGCTTTGGGAGAGAGCAGTTCTTC; CDR3aa: CASSFGREQFF; d_gene: NA; abundance: NA; v_gene: TRBV5-1; j_gene: TRBJ2-1
CDR3nt: TGTGCCAGCTCACCGACAGGGGAACCTTCCTACGAGCAGTACTTC; CDR3aa: CASSPTGEPSYEQYF; d_gene: TRBD1; abundance: NA; v_gene: TRBV18; j_gene: TRBJ2-7
CDR3nt: TGCGCCAGCAGCCAAGAGGGGGGGGCGGGCAATCAGCCCCAGCATTTT; CDR3aa: CASSQEGGAGNQPQHF; d_gene: NA; abundance: NA; v_gene: TRBV4-1; j_gene: TRBJ1-5
CDR3nt: TGCGCCAGCAGCTTGGATGGGACAGGGTCGAGGGAGCAGTACTTC; CDR3aa: CASSLDGTGSREQYF; d_gene: TRBD1; abundance: NA; v_gene: TRBV5-1; j_gene: TRBJ2-7
CDR3nt: TGTGCCAGTAGGAGACAGTTACTCATGAACACTGAAGCTTTCTTT; CDR3aa: CASRRQLLMNTEAFF; d_gene: NA; abundance: NA; v_gene: TRBV19; j_gene: TRBJ1-1
CDR3nt: TGTGCCAGCAGCCAAGGGGTACAGGGCCACTATGGCTACACCTTC; CDR3aa: CASSQGVQGHYGYTF; d_gene: NA; abundance: NA; v_gene: TRBV3-1/TRBV3-2; j_gene: TRBJ1-2
CDR3nt: TGTGCCAGCAGCTTACTCGGGTCCTACAATGAGCAGTTCTTC; CDR3aa: CASSLLGSYNEQFF; d_gene: NA; abundance: NA; v_gene: TRBV11-2; j_gene: TRBJ2-1
CDR3nt: TGTGCCAGCAGCCAGACAGGGGCCCACACTGAAGCTTTCTTT; CDR3aa: CASSQTGAHTEAFF; d_gene: TRBD1; abundance: NA; v_gene: TRBV7-8; j_gene: TRBJ1-1
CDR3nt: TGTGCCAGCAGACTCCAGGGGGTTATGAACGAGCAGTACTTC; CDR3aa: CASRLQGVMNEQYF; d_gene: TRBD1; abundance: NA; v_gene: TRBV28; j_gene: TRBJ2-7
CDR3nt: TGTGCCTGGAGTGTATTTCAGGGACAGAAGACCCAGTACTTC; CDR3aa: CAWSVFQGQKTQYF; d_gene: TRBD1; abundance: NA; v_gene: TRBV30; j_gene: TRBJ2-5
CDR3nt: TGTGCCAGCAGCTTATCCGCAGACTCCTACGAGCAGTACTTC; CDR3aa: CASSLSADSYEQYF; d_gene: NA; abundance: few; v_gene: TRBV13; j_gene: TRBJ2-7
CDR3nt: TGTGCCAGCAGTCTAAGGTCCGGGACAGGGGATCTCAATCAGCCCCAGCATTTT; CDR3aa: CASSLRSGTGDLNQPQHF; d_gene: TRBD1; abundance: NA; v_gene: TRBV7-2; j_gene: TRBJ1-5
CDR3nt: TGCGCCAGCAGCCACCGACTAGCTGCTGACTACAATGAGCAGTTCTTC; CDR3aa: CASSHRLAADYNEQFF; d_gene: TRBD2; abundance: NA; v_gene: TRBV4-1; j_gene: TRBJ2-1
CDR3nt: TGTGCCAGCAGCCCCCGGGAGAGTAGTTCACCCCTCCACTTT; CDR3aa: CASSPRESSSPLHF; d_gene: NA; abundance: NA; v_gene: TRBV5-4; j_gene: TRBJ1-6
CDR3nt: TGTGCCAGCAGCTCCCAGTTACAGGGAGATGAGCAGTTCTTC; CDR3aa: CASSSQLQGDEQFF; d_gene: NA; abundance: once; v_gene: TRBV7-3; j_gene: TRBJ2-1
CDR3nt: TGTGCCAGCAGCTTAACGGGCGGGAGAACAGATACGCAGTATTTT; CDR3aa: CASSLTGGRTDTQYF; d_gene: TRBD2; abundance: once; v_gene: TRBV7-3; j_gene: TRBJ2-3
CDR3nt: TGTGCCAGCAGTTTAAGCAGGGGGTTCAACAATGAGCAGTTCTTC; CDR3aa: CASSLSRGFNNEQFF; d_gene: TRBD1; abundance: NA; v_gene: TRBV27; j_gene: TRBJ2-1
CDR3nt: TGTGCCAGCAGCGTAGGGTGGGGCGCCGACAATGAGCAGTTCTTC; CDR3aa: CASSVGWGADNEQFF; d_gene: NA; abundance: NA; v_gene: TRBV9; j_gene: TRBJ2-1
CDR3nt: TGCAGAGGGACAGGCCCCTACGAGCAGTACTTC; CDR3aa: CRGTGPYEQYF; d_gene: TRBD1; abundance: NA; v_gene: TRBV20-1; j_gene: TRBJ2-7
CDR3nt: TGTGCCAGCAGCCGTAGACAGGGGTTGAACACTGAAGCTTTCTTT; CDR3aa: CASSRRQGLNTEAFF; d_gene: TRBD1; abundance: NA; v_gene: TRBV7-9; j_gene: TRBJ1-1
CDR3nt: TGTGCCAGTAGTGGCCGCCCTCTGGGGCCTAGCACAGATACGCAGTATTTT; CDR3aa: CASSGRPLGPSTDTQYF; d_gene: NA; abundance: once; v_gene: TRBV19; j_gene: TRBJ2-3
CDR3nt: TGTGCCAGCAGACAGGGACTAGCGGGTTACAATGAGCAGTTCTTC; CDR3aa: CASRQGLAGYNEQFF; d_gene: TRBD2; abundance: NA; v_gene: TRBV5-6; j_gene: TRBJ2-1
CDR3nt: TGTGCCAGCAGGGAGCCAGGGTTCGACCAGCCCCAGCATTTT; CDR3aa: CASREPGFDQPQHF; d_gene: NA; abundance: NA; v_gene: TRBV6-6; j_gene: TRBJ1-5
CDR3nt: TGTGCCAGCAGTTTCAGGGGAGTCGGGGCCAACGTCCTGACTTTC; CDR3aa: CASSFRGVGANVLTF; d_gene: NA; abundance: NA; v_gene: TRBV28; j_gene: TRBJ2-6
CDR3nt: TGTGCCAGCAGCTTAGAAACGGGGGCAACTAATGAAAAACTGTTTTTT; CDR3aa: CASSLETGATNEKLFF; d_gene: NA; abundance: NA; v_gene: TRBV7-9; j_gene: TRBJ1-4
CDR3nt: TGTGCCAGCAGCCCCGGGACAGGAGAAAACATTCAGTACTTC; CDR3aa: CASSPGTGENIQYF; d_gene: NA; abundance: NA; v_gene: TRBV21-1; j_gene: TRBJ2-4
CDR3nt: TGTGCCAGCAGGCAGGGTGCAGATACGCAGTATTTT; CDR3aa: CASRQGADTQYF; d_gene: NA; abundance: NA; v_gene: TRBV27; j_gene: TRBJ2-3
CDR3nt: TGTGCCAGCAGCGTAGATGGGGCAGGGCCCCAGCATTTT; CDR3aa: CASSVDGAGPQHF; d_gene: NA; abundance: NA; v_gene: TRBV9; j_gene: TRBJ1-5
CDR3nt: TGTGCCAGTAGGTACAGGGGGCTCGGCGAAAAACTGTTTTTT; CDR3aa: CASRYRGLGEKLFF; d_gene: TRBD1; abundance: NA; v_gene: TRBV19; j_gene: TRBJ1-4
CDR3nt: TGTGCCAGTAGTTCGGGACTAGCGGGATGGGACACCGGGGAGCTGTTTTTT; CDR3aa: CASSSGLAGWDTGELFF; d_gene: TRBD2; abundance: NA; v_gene: TRBV19; j_gene: TRBJ2-2
CDR3nt: TGTGCCAGCAGCTTAGGTGCGGGAGGGTCTGACAATGAGCAGTTCTTC; CDR3aa: CASSLGAGGSDNEQFF; d_gene: TRBD2; abundance: NA; v_gene: TRBV7-9; j_gene: TRBJ2-1
CDR3nt: TGTGCCAGCAGCCCTCGGACTAGTCGGGTGGGAAATGAGCAGTTCTTC; CDR3aa: CASSPRTSRVGNEQFF; d_gene: TRBD2; abundance: NA; v_gene: TRBV9; j_gene: TRBJ2-1
CDR3nt: TGTGCCAGCAGTCGGACAGGGGACGAGCAGTACTTC; CDR3aa: CASSRTGDEQYF; d_gene: TRBD1; abundance: NA; v_gene: TRBV6-2/TRBV6-3; j_gene: TRBJ2-7
CDR3nt: TGTGCCAGCCGATCACCAGAGGGCCGCTCCTACAATGAGCAGTTCTTC; CDR3aa: CASRSPEGRSYNEQFF; d_gene: NA; abundance: NA; v_gene: TRBV7-2; j_gene: TRBJ2-1
CDR3nt: TGTGCCAGCGGACAGAGCGGGGGGGCCGGGGAGCAGTTCTTC; CDR3aa: CASGQSGGAGEQFF; d_gene: TRBD2; abundance: NA; v_gene: TRBV6-5; j_gene: TRBJ2-1
CDR3nt: TGTGCCAGCAGTATCGGGACAGTGGGGACCCAGTACTTC; CDR3aa: CASSIGTVGTQYF; d_gene: TRBD1; abundance: NA; v_gene: TRBV12-3/TRBV12-4; j_gene: TRBJ2-5
CDR3nt: TGCGCCAGCAGCCAAGGGGGGACAGGATCTGGCTACACCTTC; CDR3aa: CASSQGGTGSGYTF; d_gene: TRBD1; abundance: NA; v_gene: TRBV4-1; j_gene: TRBJ1-2
CDR3nt: TGTGCCATCAGTGAGCGACAGGCCGGGGAGCTGTTTTTT; CDR3aa: CAISERQAGELFF; d_gene: NA; abundance: once; v_gene: TRBV10-3; j_gene: TRBJ2-2
CDR3nt: TGTGCCAGCACTCTCCTGACTAGCGGGGGGGCAGATACGCAGTATTTT; CDR3aa: CASTLLTSGGADTQYF; d_gene: TRBD2; abundance: once; v_gene: TRBV2; j_gene: TRBJ2-3
CDR3nt: TGTGCCAGCAGCGTAGCATCAGGGGGCTTTGGAAACACCATATATTTT; CDR3aa: CASSVASGGFGNTIYF; d_gene: TRBD1; abundance: few; v_gene: TRBV9; j_gene: TRBJ1-3
CDR3nt: TGTGCCAGCTCTGGGCAGCGGGGAGGGACCGGGGAGCTGTTTTTT; CDR3aa: CASSGQRGGTGELFF; d_gene: TRBD2; abundance: NA; v_gene: TRBV6-5; j_gene: TRBJ2-2
CDR3nt: TGTGCCAGCAGCTTGCTAGCGGGAGGTATGAATGAGCAGTTCTTC; CDR3aa: CASSLLAGGMNEQFF; d_gene: TRBD2; abundance: few; v_gene: TRBV9; j_gene: TRBJ2-1
CDR3nt: TGTGCCAGCAGCGCAGACGTGGGGCAAATCACAGATACGCAGTATTTT; CDR3aa: CASSADVGQITDTQYF; d_gene: NA; abundance: NA; v_gene: TRBV9; j_gene: TRBJ2-3
CDR3nt: TGTGCCTGTTCCGGGGGGCGTAGCGAGCAGTTCTTC; CDR3aa: CACSGGRSEQFF; d_gene: NA; abundance: few; v_gene: TRBV30; j_gene: TRBJ2-1
CDR3nt: TGTGCCAGCAGCTTACGCAGGGGACAGACCCAGTACTTC; CDR3aa: CASSLRRGQTQYF; d_gene: NA; abundance: once; v_gene: TRBV7-3; j_gene: TRBJ2-5
CDR3nt: TGTGCCAGCAGAAAAGGTCAGGGGAATCAGCCCCAGCATTTT; CDR3aa: CASRKGQGNQPQHF; d_gene: NA; abundance: NA; v_gene: TRBV6-5; j_gene: TRBJ1-5